Following are 15 T cell receptor beta chains from one sample sequenced in a study of T cell responses to AZD1222 COVID-19 vaccine. Some clones are missing from TCRdb's copy, which holds only in-frame ones; the method was immunoSEQ multiplex PCR. The top ten hold over 3.5% of the sample, which has about 94,000 clones, roughly 85% seen once. The sequencing here drew on peripheral blood, taken 28 days after the second AZD1222 dose. These TCRs come from an adult who received the AZD1222 COVID-19 vaccine.

The V and J genes are TRBV7-8 and TRBJ1-5; 7 bases map to TRBD1. The trim removed 5 bases at V and 4 bases at J, leaving 11 bases unmatched. Germline CDR1 and CDR2: SGHVS and FQNEAQ. This CDR3 contains 16 residues. CDR3 bases: TGTGCCAGCAGCCCAATTACAGGGGTAATGAATCAGCCCCAGCATTTT. Encoded protein: CASSPITGVMNQPQHF.

The chain couples TRBV21-1 to TRBJ1-1; the table's D call TRBD1 went unverified against the DNA. TRBV21-1 is a pseudogene locus. The CDR3 consists of 14 residues. CDR3 sequence: CASSKAFRNTEAFF. CDR3 nucleotide sequence: TGTGCCAGCAGCAAAGCCTTCAGGAACACTGAAGCTTTCTTT.

CDR3 region: CASSLSGELFF. CDR3 nucleotide sequence: TGCGCCAGCAGCTTGAGCGGGGAGCTGTTTTTT. This chain links TRBV5-1 with TRBJ2-2; D call uncertain. V lost 1 base and J 7 bases, leaving 2 bases between the germline ends. This CDR3 is built from 11 residues. Germline loops: CDR1 SGHRS, CDR2 YFSETQ.

The chain recombines TRBV6-5 with TRBJ1-2; TRBD1 might be the D (6 bases). V was shortened by 7 bases and J by 4 bases, with 16 bases between the two germline ends. The CDR3 sequence is 14 residues long. Germline CDR1 reads MNHEY; CDR2 reads SVGAGI. The CDR3 DNA reads TGTGCCAGCACCGAACAGGGAATTGGCTATGGCTACACCTTC. It translates to CASTEQGIGYGYTF.

This clone has only a few counts. J is TRBJ1-2 and V is TRBV30; TRBD1 aligns across 8 bases. The J segment lost 6 bases and the V segment lost 4 bases, leaving 10 bases of the junction unmatched. The germline gives CDR1 GTSNPN, CDR2 SVGIG (reference sequence). This CDR3 contains 14 residues. This CDR3 reads CAWIKRRTGNGYTF. DNA for the CDR3: TGTGCCTGGATCAAGCGGCGGACAGGGAATGGCTACACCTTC. Combining the CDR3 with reference TRBV30 and TRBJ1-2 gives the whole variable domain SQTIHQWPATLVQPVGSPLSLECTVEGTSNPNLYWYRQAAGRGLQLLFYSVGIGQISSEVPQNLSASRPQDRQFILSSKKLLLSDSGFYLCAWIKRRTGNGYTFGSGTRLTVV.

The chain has TRBV9 and TRBJ2-7, with 7 bases matching TRBD2. Germline loops: CDR1 SGDLS, CDR2 YYNGEE. The V segment lost 4 bases and the J segment 0 bases; nucleotides outside the gene matches: 4. This CDR3 has 14 residues. CDR3 protein: CASSPGRSSYEQYF. As DNA, the CDR3 is TGTGCCAGCAGCCCCGGGAGGAGCTCCTACGAGCAGTACTTC.

DNA for the CDR3: TGTGCCAGCAGTTTCGGAGGGGCAGGCTATGGCTACACCTTC. This encodes CASSFGGAGYGYTF. The chain employs TRBV28 and TRBJ1-2, with D maybe TRBD1 (5 bases). Trimming took 3 bases from V and 4 from J, leaving 12 bases between them. The CDR3 length is 14 residues. Looked up from germline, CDR1 is MDHEN and CDR2 is SYDVKM.

This rearrangement joins TRBV23-1 to TRBJ1-5; the match to TRBD1 covers 8 bases. TRBV23-1 is an open reading frame whose function is uncertain. V was pared by 8 bases and J by 4 bases, with 10 bases of the junction left unmatched. This CDR3 comprises 15 residues. The CDR3 is CASGPTGGINQPQHF. The CDR3 nucleotides are TGCGCCAGCGGCCCAACAGGGGGGATTAATCAGCCCCAGCATTTT.

The chain uses TRBV10-3 and TRBJ2-7; 12 bases are a match to TRBD1. CDR3 length: 15 amino acids. From germline, CDR1 is ENHRY and CDR2 SYGVKD. After removal of 6 bases from V and 6 bases from J, the junction contained 9 bases not matched to a gene. The CDR3, as DNA: TGTGCCATCAGCCCCACGGGACAGGGGGCGGGCGAGCAGTACTTC. It translates to CAISPTGQGAGEQYF.

Regarding this clone: Other DNA sequences in this sample translate to the same CDR3. V and J are TRBV6-4 and TRBJ2-2, with D possibly being TRBD1 (5 bases). Trimming took off 3 bases at V and 3 bases at J, with 8 bases between the two ends. The CDR3 has 14 amino acids. Germline V gene sequence: CDR1 MRHNA, CDR2 SNTAGT. CDR3 in amino acids: CASSDGRDTGELFF. CDR3 nucleotide sequence: TGTGCCAGCAGTGATGGCAGGGACACCGGGGAGCTGTTTTTT.

A remark on this clone: Other DNA sequences within the sample encode an identical CDR3. The chain employs TRBV7-8 and TRBJ2-5, with unresolved D. V was trimmed by 2 bases and J by 5 bases, leaving 9 bases between them. CDR1 and CDR2 from the germline V gene are SGHVS and FQNEAQ. The CDR3 has 13 amino acids. The CDR3 nucleotides are TGTGCCAGCAGCTTATACTCGTGGGAGACCCAGTACTTC. Translated, it gives CASSLYSWETQYF.

CDR3 sequence (DNA): TGTGCCAGCAGCGTCGACAGCCAGAATGAAAAACTGTTTTTT. Translation gives CASSVDSQNEKLFF. This chain joins TRBV9 and TRBJ1-4, with a weak D call TRBD1 (5 bases). Germline V lookup: CDR1 SGDLS, CDR2 YYNGEE. Trimming took off 2 bases at V and 5 bases at J, with 10 bases between the two ends. This CDR3 is 14 amino acids long.

V usage is TRBV4-1 and J usage is TRBJ1-2; 9 bases match TRBD1. V shed 4 bases, J shed 3 bases, and the junction held 6 bases outside the gene matches. The V gene's germline CDR1 is MGHRA and CDR2 YSYEKL. The CDR3 has 15 amino acids. CDR3 DNA sequence: TGCGCCAGCAGCCCCCGAGGGACAGGGCACTATGGCTACACCTTC. Residues: CASSPRGTGHYGYTF.

This chain uses TRBV7-9 with TRBJ1-6; D may be TRBD1 (5 bases). The CDR3 has 16 amino acids. V lost 2 bases and J 0 bases, leaving 8 bases between the germline ends. Looked up from germline, CDR1 is SEHNR and CDR2 is FQNEAQ (reference sequence). The CDR3, as DNA: TGTGCCAGCAGCTTATACGGGGGCTCCTATAATTCACCCCTCCACTTT. Translation gives CASSLYGGSYNSPLHF.

The chain combines TRBV28 with TRBJ1-4, with 7 bases matching TRBD1. The germline CDR1 and CDR2 sequences are MDHEN and SYDVKM. J lost 8 bases, V lost 6 bases, and 9 bases had no gene match. The CDR3 consists of 14 residues. CDR3 bases: TGTGCCAGCAGGGCCGGGACAGATAGGGAAAAACTGTTTTTT. Its translation: CASRAGTDREKLFF.